This TCR beta chain was sequenced for a study of T cell responses to AZD1222 COVID-19 vaccine. General study points: The repertoires were collected only after the peak T cell response. An increase in Spike-specific TCR breadth and depth was observed after two AZD1222 doses. Nearly half of spike-specific TCRs reportedly target variant regions that are unmutated in the B.1.351 and B.1.1.7 variants. Clonal diversity may have been underestimated in mostly white British donors.

The data were produced by immunoSEQ multiplex PCR, yet TCRdb's version contains in-frame clones alone and is incomplete. Among roughly 120,000 clones, approximately 85% were seen once, and the ten largest hold just under 9.5%. Notes on this clone: Antigen specificity is unknown.

V lost 6 bases, J lost 6 bases, and 12 bases stayed unmatched. The CDR3 is 15 amino acids. Germline values: CDR1 LNHDA, CDR2 SQIVND (reference sequence). The receptor was isolated from an adult in good health. J is TRBJ2-5 and V is TRBV19, with TRBD2 identical over 8 bases. The specimen comprised peripheral blood, sampled on day 0 of AZD1222 vaccination. The CDR3 DNA reads as TGTGCCAGTAGCACATCGAGCGGGAGCTCCCAGACCCAGTACTTC. Amino acids: CASSTSSGSSQTQYF.